Below are 15 T cell receptor beta chains sequenced from a single sample in a study of early stage breast cancer tumors. TCRdb's copy holds only in-frame clones and misses some; the assay was immunoSEQ multiplex PCR. The sample records roughly 58,000 clones, approximately 90% being singletons. Sequencing used blood. The receptors were sampled from a person aged 70 to 79 with breast cancer.

V usage is TRBV10-2 and J usage is TRBJ1-5; TRBD1 might be the D (6 bases). Germline values: CDR1 WSHSY, CDR2 SAAADI. Trimming removed 6 bases at V and 0 bases at J, with 12 bases between. The CDR3 runs 15 residues. The CDR3 coding sequence is TGCGCCAGCAGCAGGACAGAGTATAGCAATCAGCCCCAGCATTTT. Its protein product is CASSRTEYSNQPQHF.

This clone was counted only a few times. Other DNA sequences in the same sample also yield this CDR3. This chain joins TRBV19 and TRBJ2-7; TRBD1 aligns across 11 bases. Germline CDR1 reads LNHDA; CDR2 reads SQIVND (reference sequence). The CDR3 loop spans 14 amino acids. J lost 3 bases, V lost 5 bases, and 3 bases had no gene match. CDR3 nucleotides: TGTGCCAGTAGTTCCGGGACAGGGGGCTACGAGCAGTACTTC. It yields the protein CASSSGTGGYEQYF.

The chain's CDR3 is CASSPGLSAQYF. The CDR3 coding sequence is TGTGCCAGTAGCCCGGGTTTGAGTGCCCAGTACTTC. V and J are TRBV19 and TRBJ2-5; D not certain. V lost 6 bases, J lost 9 bases, and 14 bases lay in between. The CDR3 consists of 12 residues. Germline-derived CDR1 and CDR2 are LNHDA and SQIVND (reference sequence).

V usage is TRBV11-2 and J usage is TRBJ2-1, with 7 bases aligning to TRBD2. CDR1 is SGHAT and CDR2 is FQNNGV in the germline V gene. The CDR3 is 17 residues long. V dropped 0 bases and J dropped 6; count of bases not matched to a gene: 11. The CDR3 nucleotides read TGTGCCAGCAGCTTAGACATCGTGGGGCTAGCGGCCAATGAGCAGTTCTTC. As protein: CASSLDIVGLAANEQFF.

V is TRBV27 and J is TRBJ2-1; 10 bases align to TRBD1. The V gene end was trimmed by 3 bases and the J gene end by 7 bases; junction bases not matched to a gene: 3. The CDR3 has 14 residues. Germline CDR1 and CDR2: MNHEY and SMNVEV (reference sequence). The CDR3 DNA sequence: TGTGCCAGCAGTTTGGGGACAGGGGTAAATGAGCAGTTCTTC. It yields the protein CASSLGTGVNEQFF.

The chain is built from TRBV9 and TRBJ1-1, with TRBD1 identical over 9 bases. Germline V gene lookup returns CDR1 SGDLS and CDR2 YYNGEE. J lost 4 bases, V lost 3 bases, and 13 bases had no gene match. This CDR3 spans 17 amino acids. In nucleotides, the CDR3 is TGTGCCAGCAGCGGCGGAGACAGGGGGAAAGAAAGCACTGAAGCTTTCTTT. Amino acids: CASSGGDRGKESTEAFF.

V and J are TRBV11-2 and TRBJ1-1, with D uncertain. This CDR3 has 16 residues. Trimming took 4 bases from V and 0 from J, leaving 15 bases between them. Germline V CDR1 and CDR2: SGHAT, FQNNGV. In nucleotides, the CDR3 is TGTGCCAGCAGCTCGGGTTACGGGGAGCTGAACACTGAAGCTTTCTTT. It is translated as CASSSGYGELNTEAFF.

The V and J genes are TRBV9 and TRBJ2-1, with a tentative D call TRBD2 (5 bases). This CDR3 comprises 16 residues. Germline CDR1 is SGDLS and CDR2 is YYNGEE. Deletions cut 3 bases from V and 9 bases from J, with 22 bases between. The chain's CDR3 is CASSAPGSAARGEQFF. The CDR3 DNA is TGTGCCAGCAGCGCGCCCGGTTCAGCCGCTCGGGGTGAGCAGTTCTTC.

This rearrangement joins TRBV4-2 to TRBJ1-3; 10 bases agree with TRBD1. Germline V gene sequence: CDR1 LGHNA, CDR2 YNFKEQ. This CDR3 contains 17 residues. The J segment lost 12 bases and the V segment lost 0 bases, leaving 14 bases of the junction unmatched. CDR3 coding DNA: TGTGCCAGCAGCCAAGATTTGACAGGGGGCACTTTGGTTAACATATATTTT. Its protein product is CASSQDLTGGTLVNIYF.

The V gene is TRBV4-2, the J gene TRBJ2-3; 10 bases align to TRBD2. The CDR3 is 18 amino acids. The V gene's germline CDR1 is LGHNA and CDR2 YNFKEQ. V shed 4 bases and J 6 bases; nucleotides not matched to a gene: 16. The CDR3 spells CASSPPGPGPSGSDTQYF. CDR3 coding DNA: TGTGCCAGCAGCCCCCCTGGACCCGGCCCTAGCGGGAGTGATACGCAGTATTTT.

V gene TRBV7-6 combines with J gene TRBJ2-3; 8 nucleotides match TRBD2. This CDR3 region has 16 residues. With V trimmed by 0 bases and J by 1 base, 3 bases remained unmatched. Germline CDR1 reads SGHVS; CDR2 reads FNYEAQ. The CDR3 reads CASSLAGAGGTDTQYF. The CDR3 bases are TGTGCCAGCAGCTTAGCGGGAGCGGGGGGCACAGATACGCAGTATTTT.

This chain uses TRBV11-2 with TRBJ1-1; 7 bases fit TRBD1. V was pared by 5 bases and J by 7 bases, with 10 bases of the junction left unmatched. The germline V gene encodes CDR1 SGHAT and CDR2 FQNNGV. This CDR3 has 14 amino acids. The CDR3 spells CASSTRGTVLEAFF. CDR3 sequence (DNA): TGTGCCAGCAGCACACGAGGGACAGTGCTTGAAGCTTTCTTT.

This chain connects TRBV19 to TRBJ2-7; TRBD2 matches at 15 bases. The CDR3 loop spans 20 amino acids. The germline CDR1 and CDR2 sequences are LNHDA and SQIVND (reference sequence). With V trimmed by 5 bases and J by 5 bases, 19 bases remained unmatched. For the CDR3, the DNA is TGTGCCAGTAGTTCGCTCGCCCCACTGGGACTAGCGGGGGGACTCCACGAGCAGTACTTC. Its protein is CASSSLAPLGLAGGLHEQYF. The full variable domain, completed using reference TRBV19 and TRBJ2-7, is DGGITQSPKYLFRKEGQNVTLSCEQNLNHDAMYWYRQDPGQGLRLIYYSQIVNDFQKGDIAEGYSVSREKKESFPLTVTSAQKNPTAFYLCASSSLAPLGLAGGLHEQYFGPGTRLTVT.

The chain recombines TRBV5-1 with TRBJ1-2; a weak D match, TRBD1 (5 bases). With 4 bases removed from V and 2 bases from J, the gap between germline ends came to 18 bases. CDR3 length equals 16 residues. Germline V gives CDR1 SGHRS, CDR2 YFSETQ. CDR3 bases: TGCGCCAGCAGCCTAATGGGGGGGACTCGGAACTATGGCTACACCTTC. Its translation is CASSLMGGTRNYGYTF.

CDR3 nucleotides: TGCGCCAGCAGAAGCTTTTCAGGGGGGTCTAATGAAAAACTGTTTTTT. Its protein is CASRSFSGGSNEKLFF. The chain joins TRBV5-1 to TRBJ1-4; the match to TRBD1 covers 7 bases. Germline lookup yields CDR1 SGHRS and CDR2 YFSETQ. The CDR3 sequence is 16 residues long. The junction had 10 bases not matched to a gene; V was cut back by 5 bases and J by 3 bases.